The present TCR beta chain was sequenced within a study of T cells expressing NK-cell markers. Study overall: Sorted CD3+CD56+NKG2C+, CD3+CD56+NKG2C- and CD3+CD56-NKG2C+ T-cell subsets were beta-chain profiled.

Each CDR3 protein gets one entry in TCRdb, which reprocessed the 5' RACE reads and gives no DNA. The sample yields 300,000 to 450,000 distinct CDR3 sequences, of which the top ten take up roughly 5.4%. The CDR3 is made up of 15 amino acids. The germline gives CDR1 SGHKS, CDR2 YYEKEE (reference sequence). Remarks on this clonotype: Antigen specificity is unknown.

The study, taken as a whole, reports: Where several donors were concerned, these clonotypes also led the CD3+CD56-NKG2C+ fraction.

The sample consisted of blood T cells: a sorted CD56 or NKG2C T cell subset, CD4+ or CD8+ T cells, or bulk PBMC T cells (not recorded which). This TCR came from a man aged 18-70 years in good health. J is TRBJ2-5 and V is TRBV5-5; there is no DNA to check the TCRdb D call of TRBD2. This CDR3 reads CASSRLPGLTETQYF.